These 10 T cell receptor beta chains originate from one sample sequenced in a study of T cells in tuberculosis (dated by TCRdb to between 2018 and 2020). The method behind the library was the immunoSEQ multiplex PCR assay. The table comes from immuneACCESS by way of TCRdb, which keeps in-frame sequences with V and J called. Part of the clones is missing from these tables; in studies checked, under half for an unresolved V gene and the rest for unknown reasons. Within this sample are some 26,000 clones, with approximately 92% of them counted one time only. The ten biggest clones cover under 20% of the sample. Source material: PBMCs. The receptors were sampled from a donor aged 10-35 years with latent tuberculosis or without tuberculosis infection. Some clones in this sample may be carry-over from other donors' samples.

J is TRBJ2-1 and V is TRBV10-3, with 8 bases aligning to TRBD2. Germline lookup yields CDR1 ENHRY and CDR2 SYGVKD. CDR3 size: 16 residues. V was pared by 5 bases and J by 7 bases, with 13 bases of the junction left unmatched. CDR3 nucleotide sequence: TGTGCCATCAGTAAACCGGGACTAGAGGGACCAAATGAGCAGTTCTTC. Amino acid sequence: CAISKPGLEGPNEQFF.

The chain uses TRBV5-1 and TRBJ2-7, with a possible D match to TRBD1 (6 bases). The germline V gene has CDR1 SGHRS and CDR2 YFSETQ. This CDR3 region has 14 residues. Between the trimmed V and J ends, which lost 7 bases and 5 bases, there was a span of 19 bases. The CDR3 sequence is CASGLTGVIHEQYF. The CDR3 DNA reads TGCGCCAGCGGGTTGACAGGAGTCATCCACGAGCAGTACTTC.

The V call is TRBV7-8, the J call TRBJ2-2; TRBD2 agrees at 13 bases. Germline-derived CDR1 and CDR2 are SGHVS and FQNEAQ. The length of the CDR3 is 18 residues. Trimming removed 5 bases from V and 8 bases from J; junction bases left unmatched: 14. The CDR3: CASSIRRLGLAGMGELFF. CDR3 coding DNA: TGTGCCAGCAGCATCAGGCGCCTGGGACTAGCGGGGATGGGGGAGCTGTTTTTT.

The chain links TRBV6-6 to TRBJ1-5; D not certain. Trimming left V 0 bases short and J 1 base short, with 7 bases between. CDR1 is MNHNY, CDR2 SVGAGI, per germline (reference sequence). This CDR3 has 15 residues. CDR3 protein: CASSYSGRSNQPQHF. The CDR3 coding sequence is TGTGCCAGCAGTTACTCGGGCAGAAGCAATCAGCCCCAGCATTTT.

CDR3 bases: TGCGCCAGCAGCCAAGGACTAGCGGGGGAGTACGAGCAGTACTTC. Amino acids: CASSQGLAGEYEQYF. The chain couples TRBV4-1 to TRBJ2-7; 12 bases line up with TRBD2. V shed 1 base and J 4 bases; nucleotides not matched to a gene: 2. This CDR3 is 15 amino acids long. Germline values: CDR1 MGHRA, CDR2 YSYEKL.

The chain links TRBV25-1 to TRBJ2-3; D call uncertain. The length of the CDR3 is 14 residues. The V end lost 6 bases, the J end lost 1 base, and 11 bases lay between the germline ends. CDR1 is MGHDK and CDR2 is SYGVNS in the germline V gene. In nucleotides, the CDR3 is TGTGCCAGCAGCCAAGGAGAAGGCACAGATACGCAGTATTTT. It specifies CASSQGEGTDTQYF.

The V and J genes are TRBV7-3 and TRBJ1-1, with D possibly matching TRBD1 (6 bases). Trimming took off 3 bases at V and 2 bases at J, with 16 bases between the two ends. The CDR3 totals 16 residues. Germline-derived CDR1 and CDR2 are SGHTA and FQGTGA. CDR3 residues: CASSLIPGHPNTEAFF. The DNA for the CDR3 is TGTGCCAGCAGCTTGATACCGGGACACCCAAACACTGAAGCTTTCTTT.

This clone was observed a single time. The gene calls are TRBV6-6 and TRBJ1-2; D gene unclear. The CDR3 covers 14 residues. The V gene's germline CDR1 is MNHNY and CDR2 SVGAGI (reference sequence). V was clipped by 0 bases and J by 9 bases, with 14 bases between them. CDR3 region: CASSYSGDAGSYTF. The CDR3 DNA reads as TGTGCCAGCAGTTACTCCGGCGACGCAGGCAGCTACACCTTC.

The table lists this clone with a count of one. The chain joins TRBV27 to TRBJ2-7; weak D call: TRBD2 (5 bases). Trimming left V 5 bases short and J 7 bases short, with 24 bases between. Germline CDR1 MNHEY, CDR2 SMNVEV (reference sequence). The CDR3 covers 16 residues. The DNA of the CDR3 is TGTGCCAGCAGTCCCCGGGGAAGTATGAGAGGCGGGGAGCAGTACTTC. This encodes CASSPRGSMRGGEQYF.

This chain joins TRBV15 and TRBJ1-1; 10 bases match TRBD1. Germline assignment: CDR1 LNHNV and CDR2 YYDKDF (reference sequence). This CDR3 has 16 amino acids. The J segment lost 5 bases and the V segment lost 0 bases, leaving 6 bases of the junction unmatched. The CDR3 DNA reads TGTGCCACCAGCAGAGATGCGCGGACAGGGGGTACTGAAGCTTTCTTT. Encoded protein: CATSRDARTGGTEAFF.